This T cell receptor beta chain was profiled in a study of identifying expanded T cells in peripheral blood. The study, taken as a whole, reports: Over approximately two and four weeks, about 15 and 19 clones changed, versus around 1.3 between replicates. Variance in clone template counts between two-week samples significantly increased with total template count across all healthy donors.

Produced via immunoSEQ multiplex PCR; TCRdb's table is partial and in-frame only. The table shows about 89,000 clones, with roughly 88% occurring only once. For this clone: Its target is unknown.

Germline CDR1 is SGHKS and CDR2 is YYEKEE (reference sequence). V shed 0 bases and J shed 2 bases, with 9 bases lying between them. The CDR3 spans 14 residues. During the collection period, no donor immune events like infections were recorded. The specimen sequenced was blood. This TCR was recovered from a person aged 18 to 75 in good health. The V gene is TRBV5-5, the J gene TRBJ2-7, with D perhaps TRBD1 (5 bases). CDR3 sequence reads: CASSLGVGPYEQYF. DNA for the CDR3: TGTGCCAGCAGCTTGGGAGTGGGGCCCTACGAGCAGTACTTC.